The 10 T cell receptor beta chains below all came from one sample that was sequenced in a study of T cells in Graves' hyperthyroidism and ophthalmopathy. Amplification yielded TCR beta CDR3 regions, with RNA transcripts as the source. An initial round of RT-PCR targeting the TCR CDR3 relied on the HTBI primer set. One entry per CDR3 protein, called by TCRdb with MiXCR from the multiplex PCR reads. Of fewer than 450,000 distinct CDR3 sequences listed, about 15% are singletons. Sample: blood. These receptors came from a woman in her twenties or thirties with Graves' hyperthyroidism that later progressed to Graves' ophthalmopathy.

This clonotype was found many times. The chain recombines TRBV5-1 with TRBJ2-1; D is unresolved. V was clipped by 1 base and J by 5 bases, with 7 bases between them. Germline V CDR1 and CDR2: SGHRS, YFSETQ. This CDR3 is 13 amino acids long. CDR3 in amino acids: CASSLSADNEQFF. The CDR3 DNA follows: TGCGCCAGCAGCTTGAGCGCGGACAATGAGCAGTTCTTC.

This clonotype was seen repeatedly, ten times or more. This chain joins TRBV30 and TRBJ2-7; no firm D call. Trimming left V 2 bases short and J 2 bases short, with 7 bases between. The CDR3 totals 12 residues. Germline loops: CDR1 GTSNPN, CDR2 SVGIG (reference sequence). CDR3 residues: CAWSNDPYEQYF. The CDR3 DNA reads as TGTGCCTGGAGTAACGATCCCTACGAGCAGTACTTC.

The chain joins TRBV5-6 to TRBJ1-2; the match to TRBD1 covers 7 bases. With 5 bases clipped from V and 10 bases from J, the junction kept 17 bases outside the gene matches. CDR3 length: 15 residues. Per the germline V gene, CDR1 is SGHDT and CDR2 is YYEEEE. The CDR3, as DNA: TGTGCCAGCAGTCCGTATCGTAGGGACAGCCGATTCTACACCTTC. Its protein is CASSPYRRDSRFYTF.

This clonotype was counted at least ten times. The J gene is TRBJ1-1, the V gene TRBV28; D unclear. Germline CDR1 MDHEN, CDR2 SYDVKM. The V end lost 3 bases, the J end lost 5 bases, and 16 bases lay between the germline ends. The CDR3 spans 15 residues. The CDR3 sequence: CASSLPSLGWTEAFF. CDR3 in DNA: TGTGCCAGCAGTTTGCCGTCCCTAGGTTGGACTGAAGCTTTCTTT.

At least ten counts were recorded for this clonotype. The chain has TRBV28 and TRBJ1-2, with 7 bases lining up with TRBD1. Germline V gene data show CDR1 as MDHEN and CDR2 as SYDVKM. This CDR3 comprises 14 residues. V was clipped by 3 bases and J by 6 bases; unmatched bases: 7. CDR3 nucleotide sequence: TGTGCCAGCAGTTTGTACCGGGACAGTCATGGCTACACCTTC. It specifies CASSLYRDSHGYTF.

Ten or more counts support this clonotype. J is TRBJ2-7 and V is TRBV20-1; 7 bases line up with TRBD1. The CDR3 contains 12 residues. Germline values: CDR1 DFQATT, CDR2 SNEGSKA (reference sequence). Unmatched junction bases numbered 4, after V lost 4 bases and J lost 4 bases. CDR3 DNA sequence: TGCAGTGCTAACAGGGGAGAATACGAGCAGTACTTC. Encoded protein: CSANRGEYEQYF.

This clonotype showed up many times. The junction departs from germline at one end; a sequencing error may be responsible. DNA for the CDR3: TGTGCCAGCACTTTAGGGCCCCGCCAGGGCCCTCCCTACGAGCAGTACTTC. It is translated as CASTLGPRQGPPYEQYF. The rearrangement links TRBV28 to TRBJ2-7; possible D gene TRBD1, 5 bases. The CDR3 is made up of 17 amino acids. Germline V CDR1 and CDR2: MDHEN, SYDVKM.

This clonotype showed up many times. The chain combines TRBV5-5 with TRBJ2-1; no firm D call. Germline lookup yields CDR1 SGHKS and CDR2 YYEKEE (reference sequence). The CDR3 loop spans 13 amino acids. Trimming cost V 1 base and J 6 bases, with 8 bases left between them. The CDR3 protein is CASSLPSFNEQFF. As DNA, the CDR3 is TGTGCCAGCAGCTTGCCCAGCTTCAATGAGCAGTTCTTC.

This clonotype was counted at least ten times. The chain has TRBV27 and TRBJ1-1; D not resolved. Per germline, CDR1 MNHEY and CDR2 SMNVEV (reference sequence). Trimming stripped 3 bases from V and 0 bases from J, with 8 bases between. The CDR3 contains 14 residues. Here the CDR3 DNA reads TGTGCCAGCAGTTTGCTGGGGATGAACACTGAAGCTTTCTTT. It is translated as CASSLLGMNTEAFF.

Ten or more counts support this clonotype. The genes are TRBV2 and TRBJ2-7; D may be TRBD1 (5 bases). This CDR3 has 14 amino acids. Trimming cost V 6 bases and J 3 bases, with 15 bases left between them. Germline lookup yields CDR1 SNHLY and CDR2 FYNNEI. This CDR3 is CASRRQTADYEQYF. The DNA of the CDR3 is TGTGCCAGCAGGCGACAGACGGCAGACTACGAGCAGTACTTC.